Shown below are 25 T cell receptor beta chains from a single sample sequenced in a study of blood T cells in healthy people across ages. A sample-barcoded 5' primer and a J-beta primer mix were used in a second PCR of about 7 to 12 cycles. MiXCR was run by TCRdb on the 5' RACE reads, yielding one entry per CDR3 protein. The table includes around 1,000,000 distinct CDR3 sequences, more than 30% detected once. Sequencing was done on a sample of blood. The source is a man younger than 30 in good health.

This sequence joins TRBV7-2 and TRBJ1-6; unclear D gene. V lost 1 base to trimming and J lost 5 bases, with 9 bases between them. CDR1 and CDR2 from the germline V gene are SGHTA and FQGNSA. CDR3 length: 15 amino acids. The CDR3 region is CASSLGAFNNSPLHF. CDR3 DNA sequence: TGTGCCAGCAGCTTAGGGGCCTTTAATAATTCACCCCTCCACTTT.

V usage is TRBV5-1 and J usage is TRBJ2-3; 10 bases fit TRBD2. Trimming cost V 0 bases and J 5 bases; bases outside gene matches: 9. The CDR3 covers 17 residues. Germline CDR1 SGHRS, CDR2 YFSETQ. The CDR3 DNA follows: TGCGCCAGCAGCTTGGACCAGCGGGGGGGCCGATTAGATACGCAGTATTTT. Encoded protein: CASSLDQRGGRLDTQYF. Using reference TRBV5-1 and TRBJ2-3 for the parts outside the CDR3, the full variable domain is KAGVTQTPRYLIKTRGQQVTLSCSPISGHRSVSWYQQTPGQGLQFLFEYFSETQRNKGNFPGRFSGRQFSNSRSEMNVSTLELGDSALYLCASSLDQRGGRLDTQYFGPGTRLTVL.

The CDR3 region is CASRKTSGGYTDTQYF. For the CDR3, the DNA is TGTGCCAGCAGAAAGACTAGCGGGGGGTACACAGATACGCAGTATTTT. The rearrangement uses TRBV12-3 or TRBV12-4 and TRBJ2-3, with 13 bases fitting TRBD2. This CDR3 spans 16 amino acids. Trimming at V came to 6 bases and at J to 2 bases, leaving 5 bases not matched to a gene.

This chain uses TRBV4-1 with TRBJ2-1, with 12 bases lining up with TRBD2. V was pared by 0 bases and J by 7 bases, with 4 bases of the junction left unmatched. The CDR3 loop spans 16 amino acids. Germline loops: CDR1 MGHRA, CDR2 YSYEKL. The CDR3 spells CASSQEASGGANEQFF. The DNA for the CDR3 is TGCGCCAGCAGCCAAGAGGCTAGCGGGGGGGCAAATGAGCAGTTCTTC.

CDR3 region: CATGPESTDTQYF. CDR3 DNA sequence: TGTGCCACGGGACCAGAAAGCACAGATACGCAGTATTTT. V is TRBV2 and J is TRBJ2-3; the D call may be TRBD1 or TRBD2 (5 bases each). CDR3 size: 13 residues. Germline CDR1 SNHLY, CDR2 FYNNEI. V lost 10 bases and J lost 0, with 11 bases in between.

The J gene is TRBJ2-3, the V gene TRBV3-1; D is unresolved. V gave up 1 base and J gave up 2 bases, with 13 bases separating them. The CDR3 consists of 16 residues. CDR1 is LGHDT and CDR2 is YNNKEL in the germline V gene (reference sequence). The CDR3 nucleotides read TGTGCCAGCAGCCAAGGAGCCCAGGCCTACACAGATACGCAGTATTTT. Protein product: CASSQGAQAYTDTQYF.

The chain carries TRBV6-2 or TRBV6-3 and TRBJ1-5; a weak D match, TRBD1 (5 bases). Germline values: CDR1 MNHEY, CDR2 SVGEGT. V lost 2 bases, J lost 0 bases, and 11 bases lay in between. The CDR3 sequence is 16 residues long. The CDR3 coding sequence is TGTGCCAGCAGTTACAGGCGGGGCCTTAGCAATCAGCCCCAGCATTTT. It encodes CASSYRRGLSNQPQHF.

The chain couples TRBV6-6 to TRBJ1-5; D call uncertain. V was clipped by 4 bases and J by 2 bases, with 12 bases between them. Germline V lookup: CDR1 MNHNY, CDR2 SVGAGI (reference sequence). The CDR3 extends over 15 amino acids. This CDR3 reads CASSSRRDGNQPQHF. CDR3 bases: TGTGCCAGCAGTTCCAGGAGGGATGGCAATCAGCCCCAGCATTTT.

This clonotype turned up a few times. Here the CDR3 reads CASSYSGGANVLTF. For the CDR3, the DNA is TGTGCCAGCAGTTACTCGGGCGGGGCCAACGTCCTGACTTTC. The V call is TRBV6-5, the J call TRBJ2-6, with D uncertain. This CDR3 spans 14 amino acids. V lost 0 bases and J lost 4, with 4 bases in between. The V gene's germline CDR1 is MNHEY and CDR2 SVGAGI.

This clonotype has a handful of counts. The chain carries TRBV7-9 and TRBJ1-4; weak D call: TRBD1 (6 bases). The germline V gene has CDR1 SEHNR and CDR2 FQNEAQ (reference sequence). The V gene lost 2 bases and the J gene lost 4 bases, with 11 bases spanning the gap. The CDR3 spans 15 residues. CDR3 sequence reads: CASSLIVRGNEKLFF. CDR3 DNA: TGTGCCAGCAGCTTAATCGTCAGGGGTAATGAAAAACTGTTTTTT.

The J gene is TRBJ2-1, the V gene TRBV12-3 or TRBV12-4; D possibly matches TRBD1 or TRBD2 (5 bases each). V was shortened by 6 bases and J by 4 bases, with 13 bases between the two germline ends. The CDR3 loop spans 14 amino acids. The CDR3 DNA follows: TGTGCCAGCAGCCACCCGGGACCTTACAATGAGCAGTTCTTC. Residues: CASSHPGPYNEQFF.

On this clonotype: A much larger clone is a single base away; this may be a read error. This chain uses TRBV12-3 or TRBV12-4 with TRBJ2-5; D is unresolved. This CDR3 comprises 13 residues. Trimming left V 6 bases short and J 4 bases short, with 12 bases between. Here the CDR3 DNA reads TGTGCCAGCAGGCACAGTAGCCGAGAGACCCAGTACTTC. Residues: CASRHSSRETQYF.

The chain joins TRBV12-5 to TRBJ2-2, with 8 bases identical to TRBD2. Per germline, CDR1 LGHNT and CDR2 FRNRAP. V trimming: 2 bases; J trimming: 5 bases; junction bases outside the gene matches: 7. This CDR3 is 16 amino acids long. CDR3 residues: CASGLRSGGRTGELFF. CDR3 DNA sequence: TGTGCTAGTGGTTTGCGCAGCGGGGGAAGAACCGGGGAGCTGTTTTTT.

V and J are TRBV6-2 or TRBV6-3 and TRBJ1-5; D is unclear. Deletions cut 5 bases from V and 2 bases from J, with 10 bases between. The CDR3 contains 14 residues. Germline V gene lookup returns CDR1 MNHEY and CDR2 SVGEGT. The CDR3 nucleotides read TGTGCCAGCAGTAAAGGTCGGGGCAATCAGCCCCAGCATTTT. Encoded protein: CASSKGRGNQPQHF.

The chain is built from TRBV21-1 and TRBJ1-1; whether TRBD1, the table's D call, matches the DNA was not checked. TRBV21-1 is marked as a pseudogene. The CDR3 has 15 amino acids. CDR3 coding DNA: TGTGCCCCACCCGGGGGGCGCTGGGGGCACACTGAAGCTTTCTTT. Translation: CAPPGGRWGHTEAFF.

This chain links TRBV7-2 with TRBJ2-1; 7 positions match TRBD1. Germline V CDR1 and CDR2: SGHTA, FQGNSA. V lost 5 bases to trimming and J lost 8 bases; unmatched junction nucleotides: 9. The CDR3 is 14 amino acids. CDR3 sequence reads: CASSHPLGQHEQFF. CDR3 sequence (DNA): TGTGCCAGCAGCCATCCCTTGGGACAGCATGAGCAGTTCTTC.

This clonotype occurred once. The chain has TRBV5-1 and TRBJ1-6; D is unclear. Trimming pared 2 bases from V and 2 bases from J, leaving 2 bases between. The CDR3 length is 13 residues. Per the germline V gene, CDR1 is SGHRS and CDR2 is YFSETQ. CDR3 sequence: CASSFTYNSPLHF. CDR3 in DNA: TGCGCCAGCAGCTTCACCTATAATTCACCCCTCCACTTT.

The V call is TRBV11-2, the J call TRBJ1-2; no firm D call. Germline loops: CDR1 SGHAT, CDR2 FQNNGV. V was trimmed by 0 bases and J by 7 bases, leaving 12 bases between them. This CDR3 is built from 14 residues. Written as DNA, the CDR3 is TGTGCCAGCAGCTTAGACCGAGATTCGGGTGGCTACACCTTC. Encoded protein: CASSLDRDSGGYTF.

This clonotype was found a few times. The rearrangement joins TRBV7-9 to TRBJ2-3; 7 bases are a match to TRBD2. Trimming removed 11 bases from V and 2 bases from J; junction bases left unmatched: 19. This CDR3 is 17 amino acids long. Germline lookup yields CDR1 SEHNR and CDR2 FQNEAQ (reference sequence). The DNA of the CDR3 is TGTGCCGGCGGGGGTGTGGATCTCTTTAAAAACACAGATACGCAGTATTTT. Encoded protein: CAGGGVDLFKNTDTQYF. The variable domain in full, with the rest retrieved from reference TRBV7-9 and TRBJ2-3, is DTGVSQNPRHKITKRGQNVTFRCDPISEHNRLYWYRQTLGQGPEFLTYFQNEAQLEKSRLLSDRFSAERPKGSFSTLEIQRTEQGDSAMYLCAGGGVDLFKNTDTQYFGPGTRLTVL.

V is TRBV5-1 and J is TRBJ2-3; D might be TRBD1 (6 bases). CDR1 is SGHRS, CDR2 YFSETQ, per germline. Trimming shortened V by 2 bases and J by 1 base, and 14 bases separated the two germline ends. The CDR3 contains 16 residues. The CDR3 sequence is CASSLMEAGGTDTQYF. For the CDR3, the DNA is TGCGCCAGCAGCTTAATGGAGGCAGGGGGCACAGATACGCAGTATTTT.

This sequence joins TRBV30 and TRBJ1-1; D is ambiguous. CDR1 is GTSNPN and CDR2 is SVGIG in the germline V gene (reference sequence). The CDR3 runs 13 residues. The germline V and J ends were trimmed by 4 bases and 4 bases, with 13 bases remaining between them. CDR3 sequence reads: CAWKPRGTTEAFF. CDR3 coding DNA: TGTGCCTGGAAACCACGGGGAACCACTGAAGCTTTCTTT.

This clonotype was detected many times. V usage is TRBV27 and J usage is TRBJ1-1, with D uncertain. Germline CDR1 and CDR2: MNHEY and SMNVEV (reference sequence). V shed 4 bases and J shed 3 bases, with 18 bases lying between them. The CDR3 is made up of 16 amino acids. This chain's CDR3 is CASSSLISSRDTEAFF. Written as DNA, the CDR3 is TGTGCCAGCAGTTCGCTGATATCGTCCCGGGACACTGAAGCTTTCTTT.

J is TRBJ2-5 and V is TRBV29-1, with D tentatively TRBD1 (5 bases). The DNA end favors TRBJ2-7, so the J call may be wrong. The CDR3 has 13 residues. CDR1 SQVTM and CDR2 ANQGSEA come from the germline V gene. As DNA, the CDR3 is TGCAGCGTTAAGGGTCGGCAGGGTGACGAGCAGTACTTC. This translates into CSVKGRQGDEQYF.

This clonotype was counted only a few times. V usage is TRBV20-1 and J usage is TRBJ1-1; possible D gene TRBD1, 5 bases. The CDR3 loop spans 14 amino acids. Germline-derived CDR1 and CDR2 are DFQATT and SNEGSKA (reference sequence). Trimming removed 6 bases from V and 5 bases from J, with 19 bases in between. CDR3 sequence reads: CSAISKDSRTEAFF. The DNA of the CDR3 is TGCAGTGCCATCTCAAAAGACAGTCGGACTGAAGCTTTCTTT.

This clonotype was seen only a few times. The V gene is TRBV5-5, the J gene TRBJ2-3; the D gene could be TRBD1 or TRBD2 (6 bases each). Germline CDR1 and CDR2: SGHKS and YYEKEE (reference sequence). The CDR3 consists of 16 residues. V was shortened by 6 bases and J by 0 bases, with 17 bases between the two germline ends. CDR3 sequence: CASTLGGSDSTDTQYF. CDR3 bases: TGTGCCAGCACCTTAGGGGGGAGCGATAGCACAGATACGCAGTATTTT.